This T cell receptor beta chain is drawn from a study of cytomegalovirus exposure and HLA in healthy donors. On the study more broadly: Within the Caucasian-associated ancestry cluster were roughly 82% of the approximately 400 genotyped donors.

A remark on this clone: No antigen is known for it.

60 Vbeta and 13 Jbeta primers were used in PCR. Clones were sequenced by immunoSEQ multiplex PCR, and TCRdb holds only the in-frame ones, with some missing. The sample is made up of more than 75,000 clones, and the top ten hold roughly 14% of it. Findings and caveats of the study: According to the study, 160 or so TCR beta chains were cytomegalovirus-associated. Rarity marked most TCR sequences, yet some public TCRs occurred in many donors. Being productive about 87% or about 30% of the time was typical of most TCR beta V segments in an earlier analysis.

V was clipped by 4 bases and J by 5 bases, with 9 bases between them. CDR1 LNHDA and CDR2 SQIVND come from the germline V gene (reference sequence). The CDR3 length is 13 residues. Sequenced material: PBMCs. This sequence joins TRBV19 and TRBJ1-5; a possible D gene is TRBD1 (6 bases). The TCR sequence derives from a man between 50 and 59 years old in good health and CMV-seropositive. The CDR3 spells CASSRTAYQPQHF. CDR3 in DNA: TGTGCCAGTAGTAGGACAGCTTATCAGCCCCAGCATTTT.